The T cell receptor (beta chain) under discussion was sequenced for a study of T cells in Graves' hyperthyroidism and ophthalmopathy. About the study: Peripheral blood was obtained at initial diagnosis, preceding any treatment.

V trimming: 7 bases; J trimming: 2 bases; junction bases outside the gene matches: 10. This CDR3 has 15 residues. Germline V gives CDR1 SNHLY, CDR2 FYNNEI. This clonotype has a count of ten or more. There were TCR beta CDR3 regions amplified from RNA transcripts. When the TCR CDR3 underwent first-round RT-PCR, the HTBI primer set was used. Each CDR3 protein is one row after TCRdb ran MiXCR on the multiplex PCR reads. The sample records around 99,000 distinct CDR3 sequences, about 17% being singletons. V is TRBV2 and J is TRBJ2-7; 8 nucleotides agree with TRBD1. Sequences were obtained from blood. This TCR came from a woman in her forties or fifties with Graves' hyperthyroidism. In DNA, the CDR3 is TGTGCCAGCATCACAGCGGCAGGGGGCCCCTACGAGCAGTACTTC. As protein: CASITAAGGPYEQYF. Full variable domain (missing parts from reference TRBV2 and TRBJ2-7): EPEVTQTPSHQVTQMGQEVILRCVPISNHLYFYWYRQILGQKVEFLVSFYNNEISEKSEIFDDQFSVERPDGSNFTLKIRSTKLEDSAMYFCASITAAGGPYEQYFGPGTRLTVT.